This T cell receptor beta chain was captured in a study of shared clonotypes between healthy human individuals. About the research overall: Per-donor plates numbered three CD4 naive, three CD4 memory, two CD8 naive and one CD8 memory. Study outcomes and limitations: Memory subsets had estimated richness that was generally smaller than that of naive subsets. Researchers sampled only blood; tissue repertoires likely differ.

In replicate PCRs of sorted subsets, around 0.2 ug DNA, about 30,000 T cell genomes, was used. Sequencing was performed with immunoSEQ multiplex PCR; in TCRdb, only in-frame clones are kept and a portion is missing. This table holds over 2,000,000 clones, around 93% found once. The naive CD8 population came from CD45RO-negative cells selected for CCR7, without terminally differentiated effector memory CD45RA+ cells. V shed 0 bases and J shed 5 bases, with 14 bases lying between them. CDR1 is SGDLS and CDR2 is YYNGEE in the germline V gene. CDR3 length: 15 residues. With regard to this clone: Its antigen is unidentified.

The sample was naive CD8+ T cells from PBMCs. This chain uses TRBV9 with TRBJ2-5; a possible D gene is TRBD2 (6 bases). This clonotype was sampled from a young man in good health. Some clones in this sample may be carry-over from other donors' samples. Here the CDR3 reads CASSVGAREWETQYF. In nucleotides, the CDR3 is TGTGCCAGCAGCGTAGGGGCCCGGGAGTGGGAGACCCAGTACTTC.